A single sample is the source of the 27 T cell receptor beta chains below, sequenced in a study of synovial regulatory T cells in juvenile arthritis. The assay was immunoSEQ multiplex PCR, and TCRdb's table has in-frame clones only and misses some. With fewer than 9,000 clones in the sample, the ten largest clones hold under 2%. The specimen sequenced was Treg cells from blood. The subset is: remaining (HLA-DR-negative) circulating blood Treg cells. Source of these receptors: a donor between 2 and 35 years old with juvenile idiopathic arthritis.

The V call is TRBV5-6, the J call TRBJ2-2; TCRdb proposes TRBD2, but this gene call is untestable without DNA. This CDR3 region has 16 residues. The DNA is not on file. From germline, CDR1 is SGHDT and CDR2 YYEEEE. CDR3 sequence reads: CASSTRPRRYTGELFF.

The CDR3 loop is CSAIGQETQYF. The rearrangement uses TRBV20-1 and TRBJ2-5. There are 11 residues in the CDR3. No DNA was logged. CDR1 is DFQATT and CDR2 is SNEGSKA in the germline V gene (reference sequence).

The chain employs TRBV27 and TRBJ1-5. CDR3 length: 16 amino acids. Only the protein sequence is given. CDR1 is MNHEY, CDR2 SMNVEV, per germline (reference sequence). The CDR3 region is CASSPRRAPSNQPQHF.

Frequency places this clone as medium-sized (0.01 to 0.1%). The chain joins TRBV6-1 to TRBJ2-7; TCRdb selects TRBD1, and the lack of DNA leaves this call unchecked. This CDR3 has 13 residues. Only the protein is on record. Germline CDR1 and CDR2: MNHNS and SASEGT. The CDR3 protein is CASLRDRFYEQYF.

The V gene is TRBV7-9, the J gene TRBJ1-1. CDR1 SEHNR and CDR2 FQNEAQ come from the germline V gene (reference sequence). CDR3 size: 12 residues. No DNA is recorded. The CDR3 reads CASSSGAREAFF.

The chain combines TRBV4-1 with TRBJ1-2; TCRdb calls TRBD1, which cannot be checked without DNA. The CDR3 is 14 amino acids. DNA is not recorded here. Germline CDR1 and CDR2: MGHRA and YSYEKL. CDR3 residues: CASSRTGGLGGYTF.

The chain couples TRBV5-1 to TRBJ1-2; TCRdb gives TRBD1 as the D gene, but with no DNA this cannot be confirmed. Germline CDR1 and CDR2: SGHRS and YFSETQ. The CDR3 has 14 amino acids. A DNA sequence was not provided. This CDR3 is CASSLFPGGDGYTF.

The chain joins TRBV7-3 to TRBJ2-3. The CDR3 consists of 14 residues. No DNA appears here. Per germline, CDR1 SGHTA and CDR2 FQGTGA. CDR3 sequence reads: CASSLSSATDTQYF.

The rearrangement joins TRBV5-6 to TRBJ1-4. The CDR3 is made up of 15 amino acids. No DNA appears here. From germline, CDR1 is SGHDT and CDR2 YYEEEE. This CDR3 is CASSLLGLSGEKLFF.

The chain uses TRBV27 and TRBJ1-1; TCRdb indicates TRBD1, and absent DNA this call remains unverified. The CDR3 runs to 15 residues. No coding sequence is recorded. The V gene's germline CDR1 is MNHEY and CDR2 SMNVEV (reference sequence). The CDR3 loop is CASSALDRARTEAFF.

The CDR3 loop reads CASSNYRGTGLQPQHF. This sequence joins TRBV19 and TRBJ1-5; the D call of TRBD1 rests on TCRdb alone, since no DNA is present to check it. Germline V CDR1 and CDR2: LNHDA, SQIVND (reference sequence). This CDR3 is built from 16 residues. DNA is not on record.

The chain uses TRBV28 and TRBJ2-5; TCRdb selects TRBD1, and the lack of DNA leaves this call unchecked. There are 13 residues in the CDR3. Only the protein is on record. Germline lookup yields CDR1 MDHEN and CDR2 SYDVKM. The CDR3 region is CASSVQGAETQYF.

The V gene is TRBV6-6, the J gene TRBJ2-1; checking the TCRdb D call of TRBD2 is not possible without DNA. CDR1 is MNHNY and CDR2 is SVGAGI in the germline V gene (reference sequence). CDR3 size: 15 residues. No DNA is listed. Here the CDR3 reads CASSYRAGTYNEQFF.

V gene TRBV19 combines with J gene TRBJ1-3; TCRdb reports TRBD1, a call that lacks DNA to check it against. The CDR3 consists of 13 residues. Nucleotide data are not available. Germline CDR1 LNHDA, CDR2 SQIVND (reference sequence). CDR3 residues: CATRGFSGNTIYF. The full variable domain, in which reference TRBV19 and TRBJ1-3 provide the parts outside the CDR3, is DGGITQSPKYLFRKEGQNVTLSCEQNLNHDAMYWYRQDPGQGLRLIYYSQIVNDFQKGDIAEGYSVSREKKESFPLTVTSAQKNPTAFYLCATRGFSGNTIYFGEGSWLTVV.

The chain carries TRBV5-1 and TRBJ1-1; the D call of TRBD1 rests on TCRdb alone, since no DNA is present to check it. CDR3 length equals 14 residues. No DNA appears here. Germline assignment: CDR1 SGHRS and CDR2 YFSETQ. CDR3 amino acids: CASSLEPVNTEAFF.

The gene calls are TRBV27 and TRBJ2-7; TCRdb reports TRBD1, a call that lacks DNA to check it against. This CDR3 has 13 amino acids. A DNA sequence was not provided. Germline CDR1 reads MNHEY; CDR2 reads SMNVEV (reference sequence). CDR3 in amino acids: CASSTRGPYEQYF.

This clone is deemed medium-sized by its frequency. The gene calls are TRBV10-3 and TRBJ2-1; TCRdb's assignment of TRBD2 cannot be checked, as there is no DNA. CDR3 length: 15 residues. There is no recorded DNA. The germline CDR1 and CDR2 sequences are ENHRY and SYGVKD. This chain's CDR3 is CAISGLAGIPNEQFF.

The chain employs TRBV6-6 and TRBJ1-2; the D call of TRBD1 rests on TCRdb alone, since no DNA is present to check it. The CDR3 has 13 residues. No nucleotide data were recorded. Germline CDR1 MNHNY, CDR2 SVGAGI (reference sequence). The CDR3 loop is CASTPTGAHGYTF.

The V gene is TRBV15, the J gene TRBJ1-1. The germline V gene encodes CDR1 LNHNV and CDR2 YYDKDF (reference sequence). The CDR3 length is 13 residues. No DNA was logged. CDR3 in amino acids: CATSSHKDPEAFF.

V is TRBV4-3 and J is TRBJ2-7; the D call of TRBD2 rests on TCRdb alone, since no DNA is present to check it. In germline, CDR1 is LGHNA, CDR2 YSLEER. The CDR3 has 14 amino acids. No DNA is recorded. The CDR3: CASSQDRTSGEQYF.

The chain couples TRBV4-1 to TRBJ1-5. From germline, CDR1 is MGHRA and CDR2 YSYEKL. This CDR3 is 15 amino acids long. The DNA sequence is not available. CDR3: CASSQVGYSNQPQHF.

The chain combines TRBV28 with TRBJ1-5; checking the TCRdb D call of TRBD1 is not possible without DNA. The CDR3 covers 15 residues. The DNA sequence is not available. The germline V gene has CDR1 MDHEN and CDR2 SYDVKM. The CDR3 loop reads CASNRQGSSNQPQHF.

The rearrangement joins TRBV6-5 to TRBJ2-7. The length of the CDR3 is 11 residues. Nucleotide data are not available. Per the germline V gene, CDR1 is MNHEY and CDR2 is SVGAGI. CDR3 region: CASSAHYEQYF.

The gene calls are TRBV4-3 and TRBJ2-1; TCRdb names TRBD2, which stays unverified in the absence of DNA. This CDR3 has 19 residues. No DNA sequence is on record. Germline-derived CDR1 and CDR2 are LGHNA and YSLEER. The CDR3 loop is CASSPGTSGISARPNEQFF.

In terms of frequency, this clone is medium-sized. This sequence joins TRBV5-1 and TRBJ1-5. In germline, CDR1 is SGHRS, CDR2 YFSETQ. There are 14 residues in the CDR3. No DNA is given. The CDR3 protein is CASSLGPSNQPQHF.

The chain has TRBV20-1 and TRBJ2-1; TCRdb lists TRBD2, though no DNA is available to test this call. The CDR3 spans 11 residues. No DNA is given. Germline-derived CDR1 and CDR2 are DFQATT and SNEGSKA (reference sequence). CDR3: CSAPGLREQFF.

The chain uses TRBV6-1 and TRBJ1-1; the D gene TCRdb calls, TRBD1, cannot be checked with no DNA. This CDR3 contains 13 residues. DNA is not on record. Germline V gene data show CDR1 as MNHNS and CDR2 as SASEGT. CDR3 loop: CASSVQLNTEAFF.